Listed below are T cell receptor beta chains from one sample, sequenced in a study of CD8+ T cells in alopecia areata. Clones were sequenced by immunoSEQ multiplex PCR, and TCRdb holds only the in-frame ones, with some missing. Altogether about 200,000 clones are present, about 56% being singletons, with the ten largest covering around 5%. The sample taken for sequencing was CD8+ T cells sorted from blood. These receptors came from a human donor in good health. Both conserved end residues are part of each CDR3. The D gene is left open where the match is weak. Size tells how often a clone was seen (once, few, many) or the class of an expanded clone, and some rows leave it out.

D gene	clone size	J gene	V gene	CDR3 protein	CDR3 DNA
-	once	TRBJ2-6	TRBV7-9	CASSSTALSGANVLTF	TGTGCCAGCAGCTCAACGGCCCTCTCTGGGGCCAACGTCCTGACTTTC
TRBD1	once	TRBJ2-2	TRBV5-6	CASSLGTANTGELFF	TGTGCCAGCAGCCTGGGGACAGCGAACACCGGGGAGCTGTTTTTT
-	-	TRBJ2-5	TRBV4-1	CASSQQDNQETQYF	TGCGCCAGCAGCCAACAGGACAACCAAGAGACCCAGTACTTC
-	-	TRBJ2-1	TRBV7-9	CASSLGWDRDNEQFF	TGTGCCAGCAGCTTAGGGTGGGACCGAGACAATGAGCAGTTCTTC
TRBD1	few	TRBJ1-1	TRBV29-1	CSAGGGQGGLSLEAFF	TGCAGCGCCGGAGGGGGACAGGGTGGACTAAGTTTAGAAGCTTTCTTT
-	few	TRBJ2-1	TRBV11-2	CASSRSYNEQFF	TGTGCCAGCAGTCGAAGTTACAATGAGCAGTTCTTC
-	-	TRBJ2-7	TRBV4-2	CASSQGGGSLPEQYF	TGTGCCAGCAGCCAAGGTGGGGGCAGCCTTCCTGAGCAGTACTTC
-	-	TRBJ2-2	TRBV30	CAWSEFYTGELFF	TGTGCCTGGAGTGAATTCTACACCGGGGAGCTGTTTTTT
TRBD1	-	TRBJ1-5	TRBV27	CASSTGEGQPQHF	TGTGCCAGCAGTACAGGGGAGGGGCAGCCCCAGCATTTT
-	few	TRBJ2-7	TRBV29-1	CSVAGYEQYF	TGCAGCGTTGCGGGCTACGAGCAGTACTTC
-	-	TRBJ2-1	TRBV6-4	CASSDGVGPADEQFF	TGTGCCAGCAGTGACGGGGTGGGCCCGGCGGATGAGCAGTTCTTC
TRBD1	-	TRBJ2-7	TRBV19	CASSMTGGSYEQYF	TGTGCCAGTAGTATGACAGGGGGTTCCTACGAGCAGTACTTC
-	few	TRBJ1-2	TRBV29-1	CSVEEDNNYGYTF	TGCAGCGTTGAAGAGGACAATAACTATGGCTACACCTTC
-	few	TRBJ1-1	TRBV5-5	CASTFGTEAFF	TGTGCCAGCACTTTTGGCACTGAAGCTTTCTTT
TRBD1	-	TRBJ1-5	TRBV18	CASSLDRGNQPQHF	TGTGCCAGCTCTCTCGACAGGGGTAATCAGCCCCAGCATTTT
-	-	TRBJ2-1	TRBV28	CASSLPDNEQFF	TGTGCCAGCAGTTTGCCTGACAATGAGCAGTTCTTC
-	-	TRBJ2-3	TRBV10-3	CAISEGDTQYF	TGTGCCATCAGTGAAGGAGATACGCAGTATTTT
-	-	TRBJ1-2	TRBV4-1	CASSQVGGSDGYTF	TGCGCCAGCAGCCAAGTGGGGGGGAGCGATGGCTACACCTTC
-	few	TRBJ2-7	TRBV30	CACEGQFPAEQYF	TGTGCCTGTGAAGGACAGTTCCCCGCCGAGCAGTACTTC
-	-	TRBJ2-3	TRBV2	CARESGETDTQYF	TGTGCCAGAGAGAGTGGGGAGACAGATACGCAGTATTTT
TRBD1	-	TRBJ1-6	TRBV27	CASSFGQGARSLHF	TGTGCCAGCAGTTTTGGACAGGGGGCGCGATCCCTCCACTTT
-	-	TRBJ2-2	TRBV5-6	CASSSGVAAGELFF	TGTGCCAGCAGCTCAGGGGTCGCCGCCGGGGAGCTGTTTTTT
TRBD1	-	TRBJ1-4	TRBV4-2	CASSPGTTTGGIGEKLFF	TGTGCCAGCAGCCCCGGTACCACGACAGGGGGCATTGGTGAAAAACTGTTTTTT
-	-	TRBJ2-5	TRBV25-1	CASSGPEDSQETQYF	TGTGCCAGCAGTGGTCCCGAAGACAGTCAAGAGACCCAGTACTTC